The entry that follows covers one T cell receptor (beta chain) sequence. The data derive from a study of blood T cell repertoires in COVID-19. Study summary: Sites in the United States, Italy and Spain provided acute and convalescent COVID-19 samples. The cDNA or gDNA used as material had been derived from T cells, B-cell-depleted T cells, or PBMCs.

Original processing methods: From reference gene primer amplification, estimates of nucleated cell counts were derived. This table comes from immunoSEQ multiplex PCR, and its TCRdb copy is limited to in-frame clones, with some not included. That table gives V, J and clone size, and the DNA gave D and trimming. This sample has some 240,000 clones, with about 84% found just once. CDR3 size: 14 residues. Deletions cut 4 bases from V and 1 base from J, with 9 bases between. The germline gives CDR1 SGDLS, CDR2 YYNGEE. The clonotype comes from a human donor in a cohort sampled during active COVID-19. Sequenced material: peripheral blood. The chain carries TRBV9 and TRBJ1-3; D possibly corresponds to TRBD1 (5 bases). CDR3 nucleotide sequence: TGTGCCAGCAGCATTAGGGGTTCTGGAAACACCATATATTTT. Translating gives CASSIRGSGNTIYF.